Sequencing of this T cell receptor beta chain was carried out in a study of high-grade serous ovarian cancer treatment subgroups. The study's findings and limits: CDR1 and CDR2 were left unanalyzed; analyses focused on CDR3. TCR clonal relatedness correlated positively with neoantigen level. Bulk tumor TCR sequencing gave no spatial information. Same-patient tumor repertoires overlapped at roughly 0.095 to 0.8; different patients barely overlapped.

The protocol was immunoSEQ multiplex PCR, while the TCRdb copy is restricted to in-frame clones and leaves out a portion. The table has around 30,000 clones, about 81% seen once. Germline CDR1 and CDR2: SGHVS and FQNEAQ. Between the trimmed V and J ends, which lost 4 bases and 3 bases, there was a span of 15 bases. There are 16 residues in the CDR3. To note about this clone: Its antigen remains unknown.

The tumor samples were collected prior to definitive surgery or chemotherapy. The sequence was obtained from a human donor with high-grade serous ovarian cancer. The chain carries TRBV7-8 and TRBJ2-2; D remains unclear. The sequencing input was tumor tissue. The CDR3 nucleotides are TGTGCCAGCAGCTCTATGCGTGCAGGCTACACCGGGGAGCTGTTTTTT. Its protein product is CASSSMRAGYTGELFF. Using reference TRBV7-8 and TRBJ2-2 for the parts outside the CDR3, the full variable domain is GAGVSQSPRYKVAKRGQDVALRCDPISGHVSLFWYQQALGQGPEFLTYFQNEAQLDKSGLPSDRFFAERPEGSVSTLKIQRTQQEDSAVYLCASSSMRAGYTGELFFGEGSRLTVL.